This T cell receptor (beta chain) was identified during a study of T cells in Graves' hyperthyroidism and ophthalmopathy (dated by TCRdb to about 2019). With respect to the entire study: Peripheral blood was collected at initial diagnosis, before any treatment. TCR Vbeta CDR3 sequencing of 135 peripheral blood samples (around 45 ophthalmopathy, 75 or so hyperthyroidism and approximately 17 progressor patients) is reported in the paper. For training and testing, the 95 to 100 patients in the discovery cohort were randomly divided in a 7:3 ratio. A discovery cohort of approximately 100 patients, approximately 45 with Graves' ophthalmopathy and about 58 with stable Graves' hyperthyroidism, was used to find distinguishing TCR V-J signatures. Prospective prediction of ophthalmopathy was tested in an independent validation cohort of 18 hyperthyroidism patients and 17 patients who later progressed to ophthalmopathy. After sampling, hyperthyroidism patients received methimazole starting at 30 mg daily, and ophthalmopathy patients received high-dose intravenous methylprednisolone. In addition, the study compared T-cell repertoires in thyroid tissue and in blood from roughly 6 Graves' hyperthyroidism patients.

Stable Graves' hyperthyroidism was defined as the absence of progression to ophthalmopathy over 18 months of follow-up. The hyperthyroidism patients were between 18 and 65 years old and newly diagnosed, with a disease duration of less than 2 months. Exclusion was applied to patients with uncontrolled infections, other autoimmune diseases, pregnancy or lactation. Diagnoses were established on the basis of clinical symptoms, serum thyroxine and TRAb, thyroid ultrasound, and orbital computed tomography. PBMCs were separated from 10 ml of fresh peripheral blood using Ficoll-Paque density gradient centrifugation. Total RNA was extracted with Trizol reagent, and quality was checked on an Agilent 2100 Bioanalyzer. Amplification of TCR beta CDR3 regions was carried out from RNA transcripts. The TCR CDR3 was subjected to a first round of RT-PCR using the HTBI primer set and the Qiagen OneStep RT-PCR kit. The libraries were constructed in a second round of multiplex PCR and then size-selected and purified. The libraries were sequenced on an Illumina HiSeq2000 using paired-end 100 bp reads. Processing in the source paper ran as follows. SOAPnuke was used to process the raw data, with reads discarded if the reads contained adapters or uncalled bases, had a mean Phred below 15, or lacked an exact constant-primer or identifier match. High-quality paired reads were merged with COPE v1.2.5, and unique nucleotide sequences were defined as clonotypes. MiTCR v1.1 was used to align the clonotypes against IMGT TRBV, TRBD and TRBJ reference segments. The analysis included only V-J combinations with a frequency above 0.0001, which together covered 99% to 99.2% of the repertoires. The TCS score was defined as the ratio of F50 (clonal expansion) to E x V (chaos), calculated using BLOSUM62-based TCRdist between CDR3 peptides within each V-J. Welch's t-statistics and random forest reduced just over 500 V-J features to 10 to 15, which were used in a naive Bayes classifier (R e1071). TCRdb ran its own pipeline on the public reads, namely fastp trimming at Q25 and MiXCR clone calling, and kept in-frame beta chains. Each CDR3 protein gets just one entry, which takes the most common genes and DNA from the rows behind it. These V and J calls rely on TCRdb rather than the paper's analysis. The sample data list roughly 740,000 distinct CDR3 sequences, and around 17% of these were observed just once. The ten largest account for roughly 8% of the sample.

The CDR3 sequence holds 17 residues, the cysteine and phenylalanine included. Only the CDR3 part of the read is kept: 51 bases, read in frame from the first base. This clonotype was detected many times. What antigen it recognizes has not been identified. Base quality data are lacking; no much larger clone is found one base away. Overall study results and their limits: No statistical method was used to set the sample size in advance, and investigators knew the group allocation. In validation, the model predicted progression to ophthalmopathy a median of about 5.9 months before onset, with 70% to 71% sensitivity and about 75% specificity. In cross-validation, a model built on a 13 V-J signature told ophthalmopathy apart from stable hyperthyroidism with just under 90% sensitivity and around 83% specificity, and in testing the same model reached 80%/75%. Most expanded thyroid clonotypes (frequency above 0.001) were also found in blood, which suggests that blood repertoires may mirror thyroid immune responses.

The rearranged chain carries TRBV3-2 and TRBJ2-1. TRBV3-2 constitutes a pseudogene. Input material: blood. The clonotype comes from a young man with Graves' hyperthyroidism. The CDR3 has the sequence CASSQDPTIPDYNEQFF. The nucleotide sequence reads as follows: TGTGCCAGCAGCCAAGATCCGACAATCCCAGACTACAATGAGCAGTTCTTC.